The clone carrying this TCR beta chain came up a few times. Its matching antigen is unknown. This sample's time point: sample taken at primary tumor resection. A total of some 70 untreated early-stage non-small cell lung cancer patients served as donors. This sample is part of a study of spatial heterogeneity in lung cancer. Study conclusions and caveats: Within tumors, counts of expanded alpha and beta TCRs tracked tumor mutation counts.

Via MiXCR, TCRdb re-called the 5' RACE reads, giving one row per CDR3 protein. The table has 16,000 or so distinct CDR3 sequences, approximately 6.3% seen once; the top ten hold roughly a fifth. The receptor was isolated from a female donor with early-stage non-small cell lung cancer. The source material was lung tumor tissue, sampled at surgery.

CDR3 in DNA: TGCAGTGCTAAGGCGGATTTCTACGAGCAGTACTTC. It is translated as CSAKADFYEQYF. The V gene is TRBV20-1, the J gene TRBJ2-7; no reliable D call. The V and J ends lost 4 bases and 3 bases respectively, with 10 bases between them. Per the germline V gene, CDR1 is DFQATT and CDR2 is SNEGSKA (reference sequence). The CDR3 runs to 12 residues.